This is a list of T cell receptor beta chains from one sample in a study of OX40 agonist ivuxolimab in advanced cancers. TCRdb's table, derived via immunoSEQ multiplex PCR, lists solely in-frame clones and lacks some. This sample has more than 85,000 clones; 90% occur once, and the top ten carry around 1.6%. Here the sequenced sample was CD4+ or CD8+ T cells sorted from blood, taken in a trial of the OX40 agonist ivuxolimab. These receptors originate from an adult with an advanced solid tumor such as melanoma, head and neck, liver or kidney cancer. CDR3s leave out the opening cysteine and the closing phenylalanine or tryptophan. A D gene is named only where the DNA matches it firmly.

j_call: TRBJ2-7; v_call: TRBV14; d_call: NA; cdr3_aa: ASSQLPHTGSYEQY
j_call: TRBJ2-3; v_call: TRBV5-4; d_call: TRBD2; cdr3_aa: ASSQKAGGLTDTQY
j_call: TRBJ1-5; v_call: TRBV19; d_call: NA; cdr3_aa: ASRRWGYRDSNQPQH
j_call: TRBJ1-1; v_call: TRBV9; d_call: NA; cdr3_aa: ASSVTDSGPMNTEAF
j_call: TRBJ1-4; v_call: TRBV6-6; d_call: NA; cdr3_aa: ASRRTPEAKLF
j_call: TRBJ2-1; v_call: TRBV7-9; d_call: NA; cdr3_aa: ASSLGQGNNEQF
j_call: TRBJ1-5; v_call: TRBV12-2; d_call: NA; cdr3_aa: ASRPGTGDYSNQPQH
j_call: TRBJ2-5; v_call: TRBV9; d_call: TRBD1; cdr3_aa: ASSPRMDREYETQY
j_call: TRBJ2-1; v_call: TRBV7-9; d_call: TRBD2; cdr3_aa: ASSPSGRTYNEQF
j_call: TRBJ2-5; v_call: TRBV7-7; d_call: TRBD2; cdr3_aa: ASSLALAGGSETQY
j_call: TRBJ1-1; v_call: TRBV11-2; d_call: NA; cdr3_aa: ASSLSGTPNTEAF
j_call: TRBJ2-7; v_call: TRBV5-6; d_call: TRBD2; cdr3_aa: ASSTNPGLAGVEQY
j_call: TRBJ1-4; v_call: TRBV28; d_call: TRBD1; cdr3_aa: ASSPPTGTAKLF
j_call: TRBJ2-1; v_call: TRBV30; d_call: TRBD2; cdr3_aa: AWSGASGRADEQF
j_call: TRBJ1-1; v_call: TRBV29-1; d_call: NA; cdr3_aa: SVFQGYGTEAF
j_call: TRBJ2-2; v_call: TRBV13; d_call: TRBD2; cdr3_aa: ASSHLAGGPTRSTGELF
j_call: TRBJ1-6; v_call: TRBV7-8; d_call: NA; cdr3_aa: ASSLAFFPNSPLH
j_call: TRBJ2-5; v_call: TRBV6-4; d_call: TRBD2; cdr3_aa: ASSGGTRETQY
j_call: TRBJ1-2; v_call: TRBV5-1; d_call: TRBD1; cdr3_aa: ASSSPGQGDYGYT
j_call: TRBJ2-5; v_call: TRBV11-2; d_call: NA; cdr3_aa: ASSHPWRTQY
j_call: TRBJ2-1; v_call: TRBV9; d_call: TRBD1; cdr3_aa: ASSYLDREPYNEQF
j_call: TRBJ1-2; v_call: TRBV29-1; d_call: NA; cdr3_aa: SVVGPGAVYGYT
j_call: TRBJ1-1; v_call: TRBV11-3; d_call: NA; cdr3_aa: ASSFRQSRTEAF
j_call: TRBJ2-2; v_call: TRBV5-1; d_call: NA; cdr3_aa: ASSPRVNPNTGELF
j_call: TRBJ2-3; v_call: TRBV6-1; d_call: TRBD2; cdr3_aa: ASSAGTSGTGTSTDTQY
j_call: TRBJ2-7; v_call: TRBV28; d_call: NA; cdr3_aa: ASSNLGHYPGTGRAYEQY
j_call: TRBJ2-1; v_call: TRBV6-1; d_call: NA; cdr3_aa: ASSEVEGLDEQF
j_call: TRBJ2-3; v_call: TRBV10-3; d_call: NA; cdr3_aa: AISEVWGADTQY
j_call: TRBJ1-1; v_call: TRBV28; d_call: TRBD1; cdr3_aa: ASRWTGTEAF
j_call: TRBJ2-5; v_call: TRBV5-5; d_call: TRBD1; cdr3_aa: ASSNRGNWQETQY
j_call: TRBJ2-1; v_call: TRBV10-2; d_call: TRBD2; cdr3_aa: ASREAGAVVNEQF